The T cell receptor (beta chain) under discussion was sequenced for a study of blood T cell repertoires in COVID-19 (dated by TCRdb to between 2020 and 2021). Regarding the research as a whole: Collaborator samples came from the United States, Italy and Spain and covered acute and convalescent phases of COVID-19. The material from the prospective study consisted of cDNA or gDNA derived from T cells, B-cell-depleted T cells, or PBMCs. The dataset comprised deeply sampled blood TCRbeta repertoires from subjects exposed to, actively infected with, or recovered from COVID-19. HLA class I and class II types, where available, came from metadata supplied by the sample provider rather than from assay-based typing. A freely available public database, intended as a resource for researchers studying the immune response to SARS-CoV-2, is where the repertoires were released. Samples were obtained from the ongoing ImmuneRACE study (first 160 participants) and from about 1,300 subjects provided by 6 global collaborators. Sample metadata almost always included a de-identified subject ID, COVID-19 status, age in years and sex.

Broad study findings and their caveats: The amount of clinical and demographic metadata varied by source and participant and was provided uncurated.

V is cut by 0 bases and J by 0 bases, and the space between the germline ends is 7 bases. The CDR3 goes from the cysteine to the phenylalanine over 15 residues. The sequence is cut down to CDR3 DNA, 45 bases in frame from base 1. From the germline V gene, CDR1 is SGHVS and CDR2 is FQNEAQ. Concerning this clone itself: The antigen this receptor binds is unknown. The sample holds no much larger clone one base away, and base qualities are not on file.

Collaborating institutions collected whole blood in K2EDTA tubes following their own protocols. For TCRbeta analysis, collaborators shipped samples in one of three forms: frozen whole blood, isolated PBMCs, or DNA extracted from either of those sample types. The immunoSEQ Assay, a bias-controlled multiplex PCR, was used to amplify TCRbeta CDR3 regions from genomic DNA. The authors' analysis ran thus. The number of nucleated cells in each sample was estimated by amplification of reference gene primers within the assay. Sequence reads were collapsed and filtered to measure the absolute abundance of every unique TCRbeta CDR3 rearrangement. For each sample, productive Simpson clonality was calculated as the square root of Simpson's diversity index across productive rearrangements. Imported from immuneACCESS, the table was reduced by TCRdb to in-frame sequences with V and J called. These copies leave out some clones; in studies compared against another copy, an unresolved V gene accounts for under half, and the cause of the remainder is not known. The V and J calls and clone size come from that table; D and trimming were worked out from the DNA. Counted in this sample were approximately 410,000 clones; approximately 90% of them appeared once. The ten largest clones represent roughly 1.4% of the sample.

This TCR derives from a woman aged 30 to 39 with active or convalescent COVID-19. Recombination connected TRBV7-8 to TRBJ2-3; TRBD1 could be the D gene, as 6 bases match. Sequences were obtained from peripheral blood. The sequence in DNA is TGTGCCAGCAGCTTAGCGGGGGCTAGCACAGATACGCAGTATTTT. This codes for CASSLAGASTDTQYF. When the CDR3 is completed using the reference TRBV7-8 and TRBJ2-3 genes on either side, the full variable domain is GAGVSQSPRYKVAKRGQDVALRCDPISGHVSLFWYQQALGQGPEFLTYFQNEAQLDKSGLPSDRFFAERPEGSVSTLKIQRTQQEDSAVYLCASSLAGASTDTQYFGPGTRLTVL.